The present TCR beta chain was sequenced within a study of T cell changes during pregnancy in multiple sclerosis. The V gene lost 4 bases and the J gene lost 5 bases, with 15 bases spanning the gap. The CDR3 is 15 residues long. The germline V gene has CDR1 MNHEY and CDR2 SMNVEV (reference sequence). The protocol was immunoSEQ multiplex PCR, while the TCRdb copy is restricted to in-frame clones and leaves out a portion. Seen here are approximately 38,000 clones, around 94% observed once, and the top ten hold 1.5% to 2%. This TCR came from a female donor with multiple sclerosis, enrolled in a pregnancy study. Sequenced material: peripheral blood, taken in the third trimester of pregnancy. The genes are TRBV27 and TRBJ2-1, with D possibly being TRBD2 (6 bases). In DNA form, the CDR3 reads TGTGCCAGCAGTTCCCCTTTAGCGGCCAACAATGAGCAGTTCTTC. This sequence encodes CASSSPLAANNEQFF.